These 25 T cell receptor beta chains share one sample of origin, sequenced in a study of blood T cell repertoires in COVID-19. TCRdb's table, derived via immunoSEQ multiplex PCR, lists solely in-frame clones and lacks some. The sample shows approximately 250,000 clones, approximately 90% of them seen only once. The source material was PBMCs or T cells enriched from blood (not recorded which). These TCRs come from a woman aged 40 to 50 with acute COVID-19.

The V and J genes are TRBV19 and TRBJ1-5; 7 nucleotides agree with TRBD1. Unmatched junction bases numbered 5, after V lost 1 base and J lost 5 bases. The CDR3 consists of 15 residues. Germline V lookup: CDR1 LNHDA, CDR2 SQIVND (reference sequence). The CDR3 DNA is TGTGCCAGTAGTATAGTCGACAGGGAGCATCAGCCCCAGCATTTT. Its protein is CASSIVDREHQPQHF.

The V and J genes are TRBV15 and TRBJ1-5; D is perhaps TRBD1 (5 bases). V was clipped by 3 bases and J by 0 bases, with 12 bases between them. Germline V gives CDR1 LNHNV, CDR2 YYDKDF (reference sequence). This CDR3 is built from 16 residues. DNA for the CDR3: TGTGCCACCAGCAGTACCGCAGGGTATAGCAATCAGCCCCAGCATTTT. Protein sequence: CATSSTAGYSNQPQHF.

The rearrangement uses TRBV10-3 and TRBJ1-2; 8 bases align to TRBD1. Trimming at V came to 4 bases and at J to 8 bases, leaving 9 bases not matched to a gene. This CDR3 is 14 amino acids long. Per the germline V gene, CDR1 is ENHRY and CDR2 is SYGVKD. The CDR3 sequence is CAISALDRDEGYTF. The CDR3, as DNA: TGTGCCATCAGTGCCCTGGACAGGGATGAGGGCTACACCTTC.

The chain links TRBV11-3 to TRBJ2-3, with D possibly matching TRBD2 (5 bases). Trimming removed 4 bases at V and 6 bases at J, with 17 bases between. Germline V gene lookup returns CDR1 SGHNT and CDR2 YENEEA. The CDR3 loop spans 15 amino acids. CDR3 amino acids: CASSSGEYNGDTQYF. The CDR3 bases are TGTGCCAGCAGCTCCGGGGAGTATAACGGTGATACGCAGTATTTT.

The chain joins TRBV7-9 to TRBJ2-7; 7 nucleotides match TRBD2. Per germline, CDR1 SEHNR and CDR2 FQNEAQ (reference sequence). V shed 5 bases and J 3 bases; nucleotides not matched to a gene: 10. The CDR3 length is 15 residues. This chain's CDR3 is CASSPPGGEGYEQYF. CDR3 nucleotides: TGTGCCAGCAGCCCCCCCGGAGGGGAGGGCTACGAGCAGTACTTC. Using reference TRBV7-9 and TRBJ2-7 for the parts outside the CDR3, the full variable domain is DTGVSQNPRHKITKRGQNVTFRCDPISEHNRLYWYRQTLGQGPEFLTYFQNEAQLEKSRLLSDRFSAERPKGSFSTLEIQRTEQGDSAMYLCASSPPGGEGYEQYFGPGTRLTVT.

The rearrangement uses TRBV5-1 and TRBJ2-2; TRBD1 matches at 7 bases. J gave up 0 bases and V 5 bases, and 7 bases lay outside the gene matches. This CDR3 comprises 16 residues. CDR1 SGHRS and CDR2 YFSETQ come from the germline V gene. CDR3 in amino acids: CASRGDRDTNTGELFF. CDR3 coding DNA: TGCGCCAGCAGGGGAGACAGGGACACGAACACCGGGGAGCTGTTTTTT.

This chain connects TRBV5-6 to TRBJ1-2, with D perhaps matching TRBD1 (6 bases). In germline, CDR1 is SGHDT, CDR2 YYEEEE. V lost 2 bases and J 8 bases, leaving 10 bases between the germline ends. The CDR3 extends over 12 amino acids. CDR3 protein: CASSLKGEGYTF. For the CDR3, the DNA is TGTGCCAGCAGCTTAAAGGGGGAGGGCTACACCTTC.

On this clone: Different DNA sequences within this sample yield the same CDR3. The rearrangement uses TRBV28 and TRBJ2-7; 7 bases are a match to TRBD1. Germline CDR1 reads MDHEN; CDR2 reads SYDVKM. The CDR3 consists of 12 residues. The V segment lost 6 bases and the J segment 4 bases; nucleotides outside the gene matches: 3. The DNA of the CDR3 is TGTGCCAGCAGGCGACAGGGATACGAGCAGTACTTC. Protein product: CASRRQGYEQYF.

J is TRBJ1-2 and V is TRBV11-2; a weak D match, TRBD1 (6 bases). This CDR3 has 12 amino acids. Trimming removed 5 bases from V and 7 bases from J, with 11 bases in between. The germline CDR1 and CDR2 sequences are SGHAT and FQNNGV. CDR3 nucleotides: TGTGCCAGCAGCCTACAGGGTGTTGGCTACACCTTC. Translating it yields CASSLQGVGYTF.

The rearrangement joins TRBV15 to TRBJ2-1, with 13 positions matching TRBD2. The CDR3 loop spans 16 amino acids. After removal of 3 bases from V and 2 bases from J, the junction contained 1 base not matched to a gene. Germline assignment: CDR1 LNHNV and CDR2 YYDKDF (reference sequence). CDR3 sequence (DNA): TGTGCCACCAGCAGGGGGACTAGCGGGGCCTACAATGAGCAGTTCTTC. Its protein product is CATSRGTSGAYNEQFF.

The chain couples TRBV5-1 to TRBJ2-2; weak D call: TRBD1 (11 bases). Deletions cut 3 bases from V and 7 bases from J, with 28 bases between. CDR3 length: 19 residues. Looked up from germline, CDR1 is SGHRS and CDR2 is YFSETQ. The CDR3 DNA reads as TGCGCCAGCAGCTCCCGGACAGGGGGCCTAGCGGGAGTCGTCGGGGAGCTGTTTTTT. Translated, it gives CASSSRTGGLAGVVGELFF.

The V call is TRBV5-1, the J call TRBJ2-1; TRBD2 matches at 13 bases. Looked up from germline, CDR1 is SGHRS and CDR2 is YFSETQ. This CDR3 has 15 amino acids. V lost 3 bases to trimming and J lost 4 bases; unmatched junction nucleotides: 1. The DNA of the CDR3 is TGCGCCAGCAGCTCGGGACTAGCGGGGTACAATGAGCAGTTCTTC. It codes for CASSSGLAGYNEQFF.

The CDR3 DNA follows: TGTGCCAGCAGCCTGTACAGGGGCTGGGAGACCCAGTACTTC. Translated, it gives CASSLYRGWETQYF. This chain uses TRBV5-6 with TRBJ2-5, with TRBD1 matching over 7 bases. The germline V gene encodes CDR1 SGHDT and CDR2 YYEEEE. The CDR3 totals 14 residues. Germline trimming cut 4 bases from V and 5 bases from J; bases unmatched to any gene: 8.

The V gene is TRBV7-2, the J gene TRBJ2-7; D might be TRBD2 (7 bases). Trimming left V 1 base short and J 1 base short, with 11 bases between. Germline V CDR1 and CDR2: SGHTA, FQGNSA. This CDR3 is built from 15 residues. CDR3 sequence (DNA): TGTGCCAGCAGCTTAGTAGGGGGGGGATCCTACGAGCAGTACGTC. It specifies CASSLVGGGSYEQYV.

The V gene is TRBV6-2 or TRBV6-3, the J gene TRBJ2-7, with 7 nucleotides matching TRBD1. This CDR3 comprises 13 residues. V gave up 5 bases and J gave up 6 bases; unmatched junction bases: 7. The germline V gene has CDR1 MNHEY and CDR2 SVGEGT. CDR3 protein: CASSPDRDSEQYV. In DNA, the CDR3 is TGTGCCAGCAGTCCAGACAGGGATTCCGAGCAGTACGTC.

This chain uses TRBV2 with TRBJ2-1, with D tentatively TRBD2 (6 bases). The germline V gene encodes CDR1 SNHLY and CDR2 FYNNEI. V shed 7 bases and J shed 1 base, with 14 bases lying between them. CDR3 length: 15 residues. Written as DNA, the CDR3 is TGTGCCAGCACGGTCGGGAGAGGGTCCTACAATGAGCAGTTCTTC. Translation: CASTVGRGSYNEQFF.

The rearrangement links TRBV10-3 to TRBJ1-1, with D hard to call. There are 13 residues in the CDR3. V lost 8 bases to trimming and J lost 3 bases, with 13 bases between them. CDR1 is ENHRY and CDR2 is SYGVKD in the germline V gene. CDR3 in DNA: TGTGCCATCCGGCCCACCCGGGACACTGAAGCTTTCTTT. Its protein product is CAIRPTRDTEAFF.

There are a few counts of this clone. This chain uses TRBV28 with TRBJ1-2; no clear D gene. The CDR3 is 13 residues long. Trimming cost V 3 bases and J 1 base, with 6 bases left between them. The germline V gene encodes CDR1 MDHEN and CDR2 SYDVKM. CDR3 nucleotide sequence: TGTGCCAGCAGTTTGGCAGATAACTATGGCTACACCTTC. It encodes CASSLADNYGYTF.

This CDR3 is CASSQTGQSSYEQYF. The CDR3 DNA sequence: TGTGCCAGCAGTCAAACGGGACAGAGCTCCTACGAGCAGTACTTC. The V gene is TRBV28, the J gene TRBJ2-7, with TRBD1 matching over 7 bases. The CDR3 covers 15 residues. The V gene's germline CDR1 is MDHEN and CDR2 SYDVKM. V was pared by 5 bases and J by 0 bases, with 7 bases of the junction left unmatched.

V gene TRBV5-1 combines with J gene TRBJ1-4; D not resolved. Germline assignment: CDR1 SGHRS and CDR2 YFSETQ. The CDR3 sequence is 14 residues long. Trimming took 4 bases from V and 0 from J, leaving 7 bases between them. As DNA, the CDR3 is TGCGCCAGCAGCCTACAGCCAACTAATGAAAAACTGTTTTTT. Amino acid sequence: CASSLQPTNEKLFF.

Only one count was recorded for this clone. The chain combines TRBV2 with TRBJ2-2; TRBD2 might be the D (5 bases). This CDR3 comprises 15 residues. CDR1 is SNHLY and CDR2 is FYNNEI in the germline V gene. V was trimmed by 2 bases and J by 3 bases, leaving 10 bases between them. The CDR3 reads CASSEMIAYTGELFF. Here the CDR3 DNA reads TGTGCCAGCAGTGAAATGATAGCGTACACCGGGGAGCTGTTTTTT.

The V call is TRBV7-9, the J call TRBJ1-2, with D tentatively TRBD1 (5 bases). The V end was cut by 6 bases, the J end by 4 bases, with 12 bases between. This CDR3 has 13 residues. The germline CDR1 and CDR2 sequences are SEHNR and FQNEAQ (reference sequence). CDR3 amino acids: CASSIQDGYGYTF. CDR3 DNA: TGTGCCAGCAGTATACAGGACGGCTATGGCTACACCTTC.

The CDR3 DNA is TGTGCCAGCAGTCCGGGACAGGGGGCAACTGAAGCTTTCTTT. Translation: CASSPGQGATEAFF. The rearrangement links TRBV6-2 or TRBV6-3 to TRBJ1-1, with 12 bases that match TRBD1. Germline V gives CDR1 MNHEY, CDR2 SVGEGT. CDR3 length: 14 amino acids. The junction had 3 bases not matched to a gene; V was cut back by 5 bases and J by 5 bases.

This chain uses TRBV7-2 with TRBJ1-3; TRBD1 matches 7 bases. V was pared by 3 bases and J by 0 bases, with 8 bases of the junction left unmatched. Germline assignment: CDR1 SGHTA and CDR2 FQGNSA. The CDR3 contains 17 residues. The CDR3 reads CASSFKTGIYSGNTIYF. In DNA, the CDR3 is TGTGCCAGCAGCTTCAAGACAGGGATTTACTCTGGAAACACCATATATTTT.

The rearrangement uses TRBV5-1 and TRBJ2-7; D possibly corresponds to TRBD1 (5 bases). This CDR3 is 13 amino acids long. The V gene lost 3 bases and the J gene lost 3 bases, with 10 bases spanning the gap. Per the germline V gene, CDR1 is SGHRS and CDR2 is YFSETQ. In DNA form, the CDR3 reads TGCGCCAGCAGCTACGGACAATTCTACGAGCAGTACTTC. Its translation is CASSYGQFYEQYF. Looking up the rest from reference TRBV5-1 and TRBJ2-7 gives the full variable domain: KAGVTQTPRYLIKTRGQQVTLSCSPISGHRSVSWYQQTPGQGLQFLFEYFSETQRNKGNFPGRFSGRQFSNSRSEMNVSTLELGDSALYLCASSYGQFYEQYFGPGTRLTVT.